This TCR beta chain was captured in a study of CD8 T cells in ankylosing spondylitis. Study-level points and caveats: Among TCR beta sequences, a motif of roughly 8 highly homologous variants appeared characteristic of ankylosing spondylitis blood. CD8+ by phenotype, disease-linked clones were relatively rare in peripheral blood. Certain motif variants had earlier appeared in reactive arthritis synovial fluid and blood.

In making TCR beta libraries, quantitative 5'-RACE with molecular barcodes was used. TCRdb passed the 5' RACE reads through MiXCR, listing each CDR3 protein once. Of under 950,000 distinct CDR3 sequences in the sample, under 20% were seen once. In its sample, this clonotype was seen a few times. Antigen specificity is unknown. The CDR3 has 16 amino acids. The J segment lost 5 bases and the V segment lost 0 bases, leaving 8 bases of the junction unmatched. Germline assignment: CDR1 DFQATT and CDR2 SNEGSKA (reference sequence). The receptor comes from a male donor with ankylosing spondylitis. The rearrangement uses TRBV20-1 and TRBJ2-3, with TRBD2 matching over 10 bases. The sequencing sample was made of blood, either unsorted or a sorted T cell fraction (not recorded which). The CDR3 DNA sequence: TGCAGTGCTAGAGACCCACTAGCGGGGAGTAAAGATACGCAGTATTTT. It is translated as CSARDPLAGSKDTQYF.